A single sample is the source of the 8 T cell receptor beta chains below, sequenced in a study of control samples from healthy donors and cancer patients (dated by TCRdb to 2019 to 2021). The method was the immunoSEQ multiplex PCR assay. As stored in TCRdb, this immuneACCESS dataset retains in-frame rearrangements with V and J assigned. A fraction of the clones does not appear; measured against another copy, unresolved V genes explain less than half of the discrepancy, and the remainder lacks a known reason. The sample data list 70,000 to 80,000 clones, and more than 75% of these were observed just once. In total, the top ten clones hold 3% to 4% of the sample. The material sequenced was blood. Receptor source: a woman aged 45 to 65 in good health.

The V and J genes are TRBV10-3 and TRBJ1-2; D gene uncertain. In germline, CDR1 is ENHRY, CDR2 SYGVKD. The germline V and J ends were trimmed by 2 bases and 8 bases, with 9 bases remaining between them. The CDR3 covers 12 residues. The CDR3 region is CAISESRAGYTF. The CDR3 DNA reads as TGTGCCATCAGTGAGAGTCGTGCGGGCTACACCTTC.

V is TRBV11-1 and J is TRBJ2-5; no reliable D call. The V gene's germline CDR1 is SGHAT and CDR2 FQDESV (reference sequence). CDR3 length equals 11 residues. V lost 0 bases and J lost 4, with 0 bases in between. The CDR3 DNA follows: TGTGCCAGCAGCTTAGCAGAGACCCAGTACTTC. This translates into CASSLAETQYF.

For the CDR3, the DNA is TGCGCCAGCAGCTTGTGGTTGGGAGGTGAGCAGTTCTTC. As protein: CASSLWLGGEQFF. The V and J genes are TRBV5-1 and TRBJ2-1; TRBD2 is a possible D gene (6 bases). Between the trimmed V and J ends, which lost 1 base and 9 bases, there was a span of 11 bases. This CDR3 contains 13 residues. The V gene's germline CDR1 is SGHRS and CDR2 YFSETQ.

The chain uses TRBV4-2 and TRBJ1-2; TRBD1 might be the D (5 bases). Trimming took 4 bases from V and 0 from J, leaving 15 bases between them. CDR1 is LGHNA, CDR2 YNFKEQ, per germline. The CDR3 is 16 amino acids. The CDR3 is CASSPPLGTANYGYTF. DNA of the CDR3: TGTGCCAGCAGCCCCCCTCTGGGGACGGCTAACTATGGCTACACCTTC.

This chain joins TRBV4-1 and TRBJ2-2; no firm D call. CDR1 MGHRA and CDR2 YSYEKL come from the germline V gene. This CDR3 spans 14 amino acids. V gave up 4 bases and J gave up 5 bases, with 11 bases separating them. The CDR3 nucleotides read TGCGCCAGCAGCCCCTGGGTGGGAACCGGGGAGCTGTTTTTT. Its protein product is CASSPWVGTGELFF.

This chain joins TRBV23-1 and TRBJ1-5; D ambiguous. TRBV23-1 is filed as an ORF, its function uncertain. This CDR3 region has 19 residues. Trimming stripped 1 base from V and 1 base from J, with 20 bases between. Here the CDR3 reads CASSQWVRVNDTSNQPQHF. CDR3 nucleotide sequence: TGCGCCAGCAGTCAATGGGTACGGGTTAATGATACAAGCAATCAGCCCCAGCATTTT.

The chain uses TRBV2 and TRBJ2-1, with 10 bases lining up with TRBD2. The CDR3 extends over 17 amino acids. The V and J ends lost 7 bases and 5 bases, in that order; junction bases with no gene match: 14. Germline assignment: CDR1 SNHLY and CDR2 FYNNEI. The CDR3 DNA follows: TGTGCCAGCACGCCCCGGGTAGCGGGAGGAAACCACAATGAGCAGTTCTTC. It encodes CASTPRVAGGNHNEQFF. The whole variable domain, filled in from reference TRBV2 and TRBJ2-1, reads EPEVTQTPSHQVTQMGQEVILRCVPISNHLYFYWYRQILGQKVEFLVSFYNNEISEKSEIFDDQFSVERPDGSNFTLKIRSTKLEDSAMYFCASTPRVAGGNHNEQFFGPGTRLTVL.

The V gene is TRBV6-5, the J gene TRBJ2-7; TRBD1 might be the D (6 bases). The CDR3 is 14 amino acids. Trimming removed 8 bases from V and 3 bases from J, with 17 bases in between. CDR1 MNHEY and CDR2 SVGAGI come from the germline V gene. The CDR3 region is CASSSVLDSYEQYF. The CDR3 DNA reads TGTGCCAGCTCCTCAGTATTGGACAGCTACGAGCAGTACTTC.